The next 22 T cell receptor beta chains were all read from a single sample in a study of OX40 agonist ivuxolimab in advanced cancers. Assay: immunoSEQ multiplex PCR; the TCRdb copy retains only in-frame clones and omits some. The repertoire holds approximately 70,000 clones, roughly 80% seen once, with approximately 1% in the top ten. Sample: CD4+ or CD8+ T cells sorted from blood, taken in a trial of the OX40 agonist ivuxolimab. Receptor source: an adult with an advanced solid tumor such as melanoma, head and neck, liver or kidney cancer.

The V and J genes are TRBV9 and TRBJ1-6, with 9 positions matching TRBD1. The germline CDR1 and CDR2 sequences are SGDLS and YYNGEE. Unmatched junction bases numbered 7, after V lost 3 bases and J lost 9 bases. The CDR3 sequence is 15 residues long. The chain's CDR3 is CASSEGGQGSSPLHF. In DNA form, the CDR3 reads TGTGCCAGCAGCGAGGGGGGACAGGGCAGTTCACCCCTCCACTTT.

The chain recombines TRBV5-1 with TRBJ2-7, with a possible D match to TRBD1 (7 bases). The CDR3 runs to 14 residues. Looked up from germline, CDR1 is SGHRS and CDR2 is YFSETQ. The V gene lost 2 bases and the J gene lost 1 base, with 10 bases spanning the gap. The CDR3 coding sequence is TGCGCCAGCAGCTTCAGGGGGGAATCCTACGAGCAGTACTTC. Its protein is CASSFRGESYEQYF.

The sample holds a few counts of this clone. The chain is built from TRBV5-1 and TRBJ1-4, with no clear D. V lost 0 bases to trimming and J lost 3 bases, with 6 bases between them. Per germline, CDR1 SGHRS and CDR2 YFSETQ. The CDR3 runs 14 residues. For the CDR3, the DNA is TGCGCCAGCAGCTTGGATGTGGCTAATGAAAAACTGTTTTTT. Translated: CASSLDVANEKLFF.

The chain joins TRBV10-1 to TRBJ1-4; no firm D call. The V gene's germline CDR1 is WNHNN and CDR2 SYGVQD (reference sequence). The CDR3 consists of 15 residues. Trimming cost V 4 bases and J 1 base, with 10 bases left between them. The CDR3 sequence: CASSAQEGTNEKLFF. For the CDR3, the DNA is TGCGCCAGCAGTGCACAAGAAGGAACTAATGAAAAACTGTTTTTT.

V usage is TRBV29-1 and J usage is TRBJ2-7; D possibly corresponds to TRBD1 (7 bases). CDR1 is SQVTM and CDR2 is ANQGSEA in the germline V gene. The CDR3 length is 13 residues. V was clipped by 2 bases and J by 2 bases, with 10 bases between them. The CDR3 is CSVETRGAYEQYF. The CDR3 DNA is TGCAGCGTTGAAACCAGGGGGGCCTACGAGCAGTACTTC.

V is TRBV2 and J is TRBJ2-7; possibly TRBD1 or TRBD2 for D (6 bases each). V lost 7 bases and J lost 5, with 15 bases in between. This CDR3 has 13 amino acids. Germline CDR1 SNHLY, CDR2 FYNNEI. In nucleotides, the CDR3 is TGTGCCAGCAAACCGAGGGGGGCAAACGAGCAGTACTTC. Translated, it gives CASKPRGANEQYF.

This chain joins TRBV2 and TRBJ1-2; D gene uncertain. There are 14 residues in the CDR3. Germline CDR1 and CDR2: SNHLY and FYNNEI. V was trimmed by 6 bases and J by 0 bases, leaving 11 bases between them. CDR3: CASSGFSANYGYTF. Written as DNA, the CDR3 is TGTGCCAGCAGCGGTTTCAGTGCTAACTATGGCTACACCTTC.

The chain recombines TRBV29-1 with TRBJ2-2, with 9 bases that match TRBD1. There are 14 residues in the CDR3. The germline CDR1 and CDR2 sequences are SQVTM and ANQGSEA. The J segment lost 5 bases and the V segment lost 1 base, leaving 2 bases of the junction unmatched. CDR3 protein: CSVEATGGTGELFF. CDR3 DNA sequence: TGCAGCGTTGAAGCGACAGGGGGGACCGGGGAGCTGTTTTTT.

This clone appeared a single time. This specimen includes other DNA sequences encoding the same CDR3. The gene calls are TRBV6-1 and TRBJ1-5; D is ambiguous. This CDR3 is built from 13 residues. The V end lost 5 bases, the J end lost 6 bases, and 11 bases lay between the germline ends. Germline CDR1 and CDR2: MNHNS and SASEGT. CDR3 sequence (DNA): TGTGCCAGCAGTCCCGGTCCCGGTCAGCCCCAGCATTTT. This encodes CASSPGPGQPQHF.

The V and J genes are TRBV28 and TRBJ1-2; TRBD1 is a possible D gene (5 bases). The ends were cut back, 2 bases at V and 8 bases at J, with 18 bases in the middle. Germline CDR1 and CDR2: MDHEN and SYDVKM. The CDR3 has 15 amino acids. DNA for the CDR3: TGTGCCAGCAGTTTAGGGCCAGGGTCCCTAGTGGGCTACACCTTC. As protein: CASSLGPGSLVGYTF.

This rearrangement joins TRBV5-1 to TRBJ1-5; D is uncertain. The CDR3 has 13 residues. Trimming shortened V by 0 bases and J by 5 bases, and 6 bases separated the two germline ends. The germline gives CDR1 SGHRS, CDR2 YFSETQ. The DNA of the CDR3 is TGCGCCAGCAGCTTGGGATTTTATCAGCCCCAGCATTTT. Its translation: CASSLGFYQPQHF.

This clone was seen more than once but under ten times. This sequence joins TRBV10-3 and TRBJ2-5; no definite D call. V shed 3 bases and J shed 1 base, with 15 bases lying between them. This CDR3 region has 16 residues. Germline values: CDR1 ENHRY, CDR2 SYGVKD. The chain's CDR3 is CAISEFSRAGQETQYF. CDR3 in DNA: TGTGCCATCAGTGAATTCTCACGGGCAGGCCAAGAGACCCAGTACTTC.

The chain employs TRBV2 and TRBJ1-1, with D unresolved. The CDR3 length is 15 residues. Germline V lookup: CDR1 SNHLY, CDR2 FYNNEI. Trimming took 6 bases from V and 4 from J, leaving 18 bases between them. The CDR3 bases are TGTGCCAGCAGGACCGGTCTGGGAGGCGGCACTGAAGCTTTCTTT. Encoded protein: CASRTGLGGGTEAFF.

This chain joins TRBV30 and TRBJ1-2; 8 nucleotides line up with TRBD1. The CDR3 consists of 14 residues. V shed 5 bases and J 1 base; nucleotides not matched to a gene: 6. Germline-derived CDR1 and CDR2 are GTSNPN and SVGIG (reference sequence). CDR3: CAWATGAVNYGYTF. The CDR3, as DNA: TGTGCCTGGGCGACAGGGGCCGTTAACTATGGCTACACCTTC. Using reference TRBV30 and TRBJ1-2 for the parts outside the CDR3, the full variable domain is SQTIHQWPATLVQPVGSPLSLECTVEGTSNPNLYWYRQAAGRGLQLLFYSVGIGQISSEVPQNLSASRPQDRQFILSSKKLLLSDSGFYLCAWATGAVNYGYTFGSGTRLTVV.

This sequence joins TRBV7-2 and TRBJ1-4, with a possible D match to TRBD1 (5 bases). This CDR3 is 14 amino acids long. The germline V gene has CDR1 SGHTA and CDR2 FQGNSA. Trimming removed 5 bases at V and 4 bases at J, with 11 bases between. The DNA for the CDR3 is TGTGCCAGCAGCCAGGGAGCGCTTAATGAAAAACTGTTTTTT. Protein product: CASSQGALNEKLFF.

CDR3 sequence: CSVEDNQGMNTEAFF. CDR3 coding DNA: TGCAGCGTTGAAGATAACCAGGGCATGAACACTGAAGCTTTCTTT. This rearrangement joins TRBV29-1 to TRBJ1-1; TRBD1 might be the D (5 bases). Trimming pared 0 bases from V and 0 bases from J, leaving 11 bases between. This CDR3 is built from 15 residues. The V gene's germline CDR1 is SQVTM and CDR2 ANQGSEA.

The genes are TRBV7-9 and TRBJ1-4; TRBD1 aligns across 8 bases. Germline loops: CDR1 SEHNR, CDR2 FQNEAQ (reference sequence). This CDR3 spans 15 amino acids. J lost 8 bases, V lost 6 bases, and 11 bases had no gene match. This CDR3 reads CASSSDRVLREKLFF. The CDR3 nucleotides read TGTGCCAGCAGTTCGGACAGGGTATTACGGGAAAAACTGTTTTTT.

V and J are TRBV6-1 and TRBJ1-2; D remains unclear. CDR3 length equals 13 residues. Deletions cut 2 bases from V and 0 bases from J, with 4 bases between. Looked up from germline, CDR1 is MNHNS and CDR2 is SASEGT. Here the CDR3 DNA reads TGTGCCAGCAGTGAACGATCTAACTATGGCTACACCTTC. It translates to CASSERSNYGYTF.

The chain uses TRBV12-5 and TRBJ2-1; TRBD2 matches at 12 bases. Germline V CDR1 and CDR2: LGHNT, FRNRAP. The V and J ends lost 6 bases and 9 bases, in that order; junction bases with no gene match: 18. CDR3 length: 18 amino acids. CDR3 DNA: TGTGCTAGTGGCAAGAGTACCCGAGGACTAGCGGGGAGCCTTGAGCAGTTCTTC. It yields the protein CASGKSTRGLAGSLEQFF. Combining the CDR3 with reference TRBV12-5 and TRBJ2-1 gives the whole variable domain DARVTQTPRHKVTEMGQEVTMRCQPILGHNTVFWYRQTMMQGLELLAYFRNRAPLDDSGMPKDRFSAEMPDATLATLKIQPSEPRDSAVYFCASGKSTRGLAGSLEQFFGPGTRLTVL.

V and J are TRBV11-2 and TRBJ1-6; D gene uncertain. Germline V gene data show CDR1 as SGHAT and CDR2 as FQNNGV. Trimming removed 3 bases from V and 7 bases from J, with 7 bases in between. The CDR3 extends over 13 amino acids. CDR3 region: CASSFDTNSPLHF. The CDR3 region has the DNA TGTGCCAGCAGCTTTGACACGAATTCACCCCTCCACTTT.

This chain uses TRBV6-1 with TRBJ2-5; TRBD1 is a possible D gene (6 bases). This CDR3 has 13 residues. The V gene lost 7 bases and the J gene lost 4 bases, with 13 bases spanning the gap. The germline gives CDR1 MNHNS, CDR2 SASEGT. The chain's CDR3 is CASTDTGTETQYF. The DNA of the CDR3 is TGTGCCAGCACGGACACAGGGACAGAGACCCAGTACTTC.

The CDR3: CASSLGSRGTDTQYF. In DNA, the CDR3 is TGTGCCAGCAGCTTAGGTTCACGCGGGACAGATACGCAGTATTTT. The V call is TRBV11-3, the J call TRBJ2-3, with D possibly matching TRBD2 (5 bases). Germline CDR1 SGHNT, CDR2 YENEEA. Trimming removed 1 base from V and 3 bases from J, with 11 bases in between. There are 15 residues in the CDR3.